These T cell receptor beta chains were read from a single sample in a study of shared clonotypes between healthy human individuals. Repertoires were generated with immunoSEQ multiplex PCR, while TCRdb's copy carries only in-frame clones and drops some. The data hold roughly 1,800,000 clones, with less than 95% observed a single time. Sequencing was done on a sample of naive CD8+ T cells sorted from blood. These receptors originate from a man aged 18 to 29 in good health. The CDR3 runs from the conserved cysteine through the conserved F or W. D genes are given only for firm matches. Expanded clones get a size class; other rows say once, few or many, or leave the size out.

V gene,J gene,clone size,D gene,CDR3 protein,CDR3 DNA
TRBV27,TRBJ2-5,NA,TRBD2,CASSLAGGPGEETQYF,TGTGCCAGCAGCCTAGCGGGGGGGCCCGGCGAAGAGACCCAGTACTTC
TRBV10-3,TRBJ2-5,NA,NA,CAISESGGPSQETQYF,TGTGCCATCAGTGAGTCGGGGGGACCGAGCCAAGAGACCCAGTACTTC
TRBV9,TRBJ1-5,few,NA,CASSAGGANQPQHF,TGTGCCAGCAGCGCCGGGGGAGCCAATCAGCCCCAGCATTTT
TRBV9,TRBJ1-4,NA,TRBD1,CASSPWGDRGEKLFF,TGTGCCAGCAGCCCCTGGGGGGACAGGGGCGAAAAACTGTTTTTT
TRBV5-6,TRBJ2-4,NA,NA,CASSLADSSLAKNIQYF,TGTGCCAGCAGCTTGGCGGACAGTTCTTTAGCCAAAAACATTCAGTACTTC
TRBV6-5,TRBJ2-7,NA,NA,CASSYSRGEAYEQYF,TGTGCCAGCAGTTACTCCAGGGGAGAAGCCTACGAGCAGTACTTC
TRBV11-2,TRBJ2-5,NA,NA,CASSLFRVAETQYF,TGTGCCAGCAGCTTATTCCGGGTCGCCGAGACCCAGTACTTC
TRBV15,TRBJ1-1,NA,NA,CATSRDRGNTEAFF,TGTGCCACCAGCAGAGACAGGGGGAACACTGAAGCTTTCTTT
TRBV5-6,TRBJ1-6,few,TRBD1,CASSAGTGGSPLHF,TGTGCCAGCAGCGCCGGGACAGGGGGTTCACCCCTCCACTTT
TRBV4-1,TRBJ2-7,NA,TRBD2,CASSQSLLAESSYEQYF,TGCGCCAGCAGCCAAAGCCTACTAGCGGAAAGCTCCTACGAGCAGTACTTC
TRBV6-5,TRBJ2-7,NA,NA,CASSYYSGGYEQYF,TGTGCCAGCAGTTACTACTCCGGGGGCTACGAGCAGTACTTC
TRBV11-2,TRBJ2-5,NA,NA,CASSTFGEETQYF,TGTGCCAGCAGTACCTTTGGCGAGGAGACCCAGTACTTC
TRBV7-9,TRBJ1-1,NA,NA,CASSFNPEAFF,TGTGCCAGCAGCTTTAACCCTGAAGCTTTCTTT
TRBV5-6,TRBJ2-5,NA,TRBD1,CASSWDSQRDSPGVKYF,TGTGCCAGCAGTTGGGACAGCCAACGAGATAGTCCCGGGGTGAAGTACTTC
TRBV10-1,TRBJ2-7,NA,NA,CASSWGAGYEQYF,TGCGCCAGCAGTTGGGGGGCGGGCTACGAGCAGTACTTC
TRBV10-1,TRBJ2-2,once,NA,CASSWTGELFF,TGCGCCAGCAGTTGGACCGGGGAGCTGTTTTTT
TRBV15,TRBJ2-1,NA,NA,CATSRAGGGGPYNEQFF,TGTGCCACCAGCAGAGCGGGTGGCGGGGGCCCCTACAATGAGCAGTTCTTC
TRBV10-2,TRBJ1-3,NA,NA,CASSEDSGNTIYF,TGCGCCAGCAGCGAGGATTCTGGAAACACCATATATTTT
TRBV7-6,TRBJ1-4,NA,TRBD1,CASSLGTGTNEKLFF,TGTGCCAGCAGCCTAGGGACAGGAACGAATGAAAAACTGTTTTTT
TRBV6-1,TRBJ1-1,NA,TRBD1,CASSEEGQGRANTEAFF,TGTGCCAGCAGTGAAGAAGGACAGGGTAGGGCGAACACTGAAGCTTTCTTT
TRBV5-1,TRBJ2-7,NA,TRBD1,CASSGQGEQYF,TGCGCCAGCAGCGGACAGGGCGAGCAGTACTTC
TRBV19,TRBJ1-6,NA,TRBD1,CASSITGRQGDSPLHF,TGTGCCAGTAGTATAACCGGGAGACAGGGTGATTCACCCCTCCACTTT
TRBV9,TRBJ2-1,NA,TRBD2,CASSVDGTTTYNEQFF,TGTGCCAGCAGCGTAGATGGGACTACCACCTACAATGAGCAGTTCTTC
TRBV9,TRBJ2-7,NA,TRBD1,CASSTGQGSSYEQYF,TGTGCCAGCAGCACTGGACAGGGAAGCTCCTACGAGCAGTACTTC
TRBV27,TRBJ2-1,NA,TRBD2,CASSDMSGGSYNEQFF,TGTGCCAGCAGCGATATGAGCGGGGGCTCCTACAATGAGCAGTTCTTC
TRBV29-1,TRBJ1-2,NA,NA,CSVEDHSNYGYTF,TGCAGCGTTGAAGATCACTCGAACTATGGCTACACCTTC
TRBV6-5,TRBJ2-5,NA,NA,CASSTSETQYF,TGTGCCAGCAGCACCAGCGAGACCCAGTACTTC
TRBV19,TRBJ1-5,NA,NA,CASSIDAGEGSQPQHF,TGTGCCAGTAGCATCGACGCGGGAGAGGGTAGTCAGCCCCAGCATTTT
TRBV27,TRBJ1-5,once,NA,CASSLYGGTNQPQHF,TGTGCCAGCAGTTTATATGGGGGGACCAATCAGCCCCAGCATTTT
TRBV6-6,TRBJ2-1,NA,TRBD2,CASSYSAGGLWNEQFF,TGTGCCAGCAGTTACTCGGCGGGGGGGCTGTGGAATGAGCAGTTCTTC
TRBV7-9,TRBJ2-5,once,NA,CASSLVGETQETQYF,TGTGCCAGCAGCTTGGTGGGCGAAACTCAAGAGACCCAGTACTTC